This TCR beta chain was observed in a study of post-analysis software for immune sequencing data. Study in general: Multiple sclerosis in the patients followed relapsing-remitting, secondary progressive and progressive-relapsing courses.

Overall study results and limits: Normalized Chao1 diversity was significantly reduced in patients versus controls. Samples from a shared batch, those prepared together, strongly co-clustered by F measure. When patients were compared with controls, about five TRBV segments were more frequent, TRBV5-6, TRBV5-1 and TRBV20-1 among them.

Tagging with unique molecular identifiers was a feature of the TCR beta cDNA libraries. The authors obtained approximately 460,000 cDNA molecules from approximately 0.91 to 9.4 million T cells. TCRdb reprocessed the PCR reads with MiXCR, giving one entry per CDR3 protein. The sample yields approximately 730,000 distinct CDR3 sequences, 30% seen once. In regard to this clonotype: Its antigen is still unknown.

The V end was cut by 5 bases, the J end by 0 bases, with 21 bases between. The V gene's germline CDR1 is SQVTM and CDR2 ANQGSEA. The CDR3 runs to 17 residues. This chain uses TRBV29-1 with TRBJ2-3; either TRBD1 or TRBD2 may fit D (5 bases each). The receptor was isolated from a girl aged 10 to 17 with multiple sclerosis. The specimen was blood. CDR3 protein: CSVLGVLGPRSTDTQYF. The CDR3 bases are TGCAGCGTTTTGGGGGTTTTGGGACCGAGGAGCACAGATACGCAGTATTTT.